The 5 T cell receptor beta chains reported below all come from one sample, sequenced in a study of blood T cell repertoires in COVID-19. TCRdb keeps only in-frame clones here, not all; method: immunoSEQ multiplex PCR. The sample comprises 25,000 or so clones, over 75% of which are singletons, and approximately 21% rests with the top ten. The sequenced sample was peripheral blood. The receptor source for this set is a man between 65 and 85 years old in a cohort sampled during active COVID-19.

The rearrangement uses TRBV6-6 and TRBJ2-2; 9 bases match TRBD1. This CDR3 comprises 16 residues. The V gene's germline CDR1 is MNHNY and CDR2 SVGAGI (reference sequence). Trimming cost V 4 bases and J 8 bases; bases outside gene matches: 11. CDR3 amino acids: CASSFTGTGKPGELFF. Here the CDR3 DNA reads TGTGCCAGCAGTTTCACCGGGACAGGGAAACCTGGGGAGCTGTTTTTT.

V gene TRBV6-5 combines with J gene TRBJ2-2; 7 bases agree with TRBD1. The CDR3 totals 14 residues. Germline CDR1 reads MNHEY; CDR2 reads SVGAGI. V was pared by 8 bases and J by 2 bases, with 5 bases of the junction left unmatched. The CDR3 DNA reads as TGTGCCAGCCTCAGGACAGGAAACACCGGGGAGCTGTTTTTT. It encodes CASLRTGNTGELFF.

This rearrangement joins TRBV10-3 to TRBJ2-3; TRBD1 might be the D (5 bases). V shed 2 bases and J shed 7 bases, with 13 bases lying between them. The germline V gene has CDR1 ENHRY and CDR2 SYGVKD. There are 14 residues in the CDR3. CDR3 sequence reads: CAISEAQGLNTQYF. In DNA, the CDR3 is TGTGCCATCAGTGAGGCGCAGGGTCTGAATACGCAGTATTTT.

With respect to this clone: At one boundary the junction diverges from the germline segment, which might be a read error. The V gene is TRBV7-8, the J gene TRBJ1-1; the D is unclear. The CDR3 is 14 amino acids. CDR1 is SGHVS and CDR2 is FQNEAQ in the germline V gene. CDR3 loop: CASSPTSVKTEAFF. The CDR3 nucleotides are TGTGCCAGCAGCCCTACGTCGGTGAAAACTGAAGCTTTCTTT.

This clone has a single count. The chain is built from TRBV28 and TRBJ2-7, with a possible D match to TRBD2 (6 bases). Germline assignment: CDR1 MDHEN and CDR2 SYDVKM. The V end lost 8 bases, the J end lost 0 bases, and 14 bases lay between the germline ends. The CDR3 is 14 amino acids. As DNA, the CDR3 is TGTGCCAGCGGGACTTACCAAAGCTCCTACGAGCAGTACTTC. It is translated as CASGTYQSSYEQYF.